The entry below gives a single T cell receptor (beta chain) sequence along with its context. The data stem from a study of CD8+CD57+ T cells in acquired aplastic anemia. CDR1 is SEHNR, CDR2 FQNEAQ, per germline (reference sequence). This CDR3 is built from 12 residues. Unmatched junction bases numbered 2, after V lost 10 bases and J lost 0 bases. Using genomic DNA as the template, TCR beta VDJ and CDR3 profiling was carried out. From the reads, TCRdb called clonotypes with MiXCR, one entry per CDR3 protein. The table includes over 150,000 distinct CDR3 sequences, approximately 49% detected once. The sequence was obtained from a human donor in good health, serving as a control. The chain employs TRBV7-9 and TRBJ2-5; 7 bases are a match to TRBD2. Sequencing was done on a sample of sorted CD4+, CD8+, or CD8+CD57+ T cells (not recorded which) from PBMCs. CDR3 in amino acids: CATGRYQETQYF. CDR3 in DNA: TGTGCCACCGGGAGGTACCAAGAGACCCAGTACTTC.